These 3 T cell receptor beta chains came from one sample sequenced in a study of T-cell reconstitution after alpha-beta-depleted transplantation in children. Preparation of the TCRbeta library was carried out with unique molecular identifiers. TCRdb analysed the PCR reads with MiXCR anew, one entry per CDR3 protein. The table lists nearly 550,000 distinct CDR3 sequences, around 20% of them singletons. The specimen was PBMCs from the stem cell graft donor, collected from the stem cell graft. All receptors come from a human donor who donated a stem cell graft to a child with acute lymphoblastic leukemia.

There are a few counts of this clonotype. The CDR3 is CASSYSRGFAYEQYF. In DNA form, the CDR3 reads TGTGCCAGCAGTTACTCTAGGGGTTTTGCCTACGAGCAGTACTTC. The chain employs TRBV6-5 and TRBJ2-7, with D possibly being TRBD1 (5 bases). CDR1 MNHEY and CDR2 SVGAGI come from the germline V gene. CDR3 length: 15 residues. V lost 0 bases to trimming and J lost 2 bases, with 11 bases between them.

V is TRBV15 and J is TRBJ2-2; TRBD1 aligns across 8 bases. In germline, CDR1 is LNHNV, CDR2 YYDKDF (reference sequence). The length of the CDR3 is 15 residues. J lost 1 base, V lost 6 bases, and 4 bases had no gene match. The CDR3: CATREGTGNTGELFF. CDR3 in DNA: TGTGCCACCAGAGAGGGGACAGGGAACACCGGGGAGCTGTTTTTT.

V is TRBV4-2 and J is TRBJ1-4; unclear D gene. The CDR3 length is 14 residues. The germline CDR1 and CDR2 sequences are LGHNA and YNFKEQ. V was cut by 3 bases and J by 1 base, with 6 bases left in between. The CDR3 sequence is CASSHGETNEKLFF. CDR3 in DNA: TGTGCCAGCAGCCATGGAGAAACTAATGAAAAACTGTTTTTT.